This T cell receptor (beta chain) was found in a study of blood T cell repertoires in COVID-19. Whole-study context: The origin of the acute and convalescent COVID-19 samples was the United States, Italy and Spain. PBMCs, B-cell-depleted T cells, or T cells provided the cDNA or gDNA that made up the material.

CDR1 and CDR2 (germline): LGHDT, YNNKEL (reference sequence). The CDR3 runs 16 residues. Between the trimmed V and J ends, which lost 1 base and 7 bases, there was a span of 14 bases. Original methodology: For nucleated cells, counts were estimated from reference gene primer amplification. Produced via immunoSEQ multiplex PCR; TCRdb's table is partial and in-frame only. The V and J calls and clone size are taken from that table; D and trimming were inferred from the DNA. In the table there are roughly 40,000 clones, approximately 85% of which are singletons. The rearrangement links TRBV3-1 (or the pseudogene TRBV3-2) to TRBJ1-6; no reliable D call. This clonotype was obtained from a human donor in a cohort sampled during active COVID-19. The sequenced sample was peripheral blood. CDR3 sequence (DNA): TGTGCCAGCAGCCAAGTGGGAGGGAGAAACAATTCACCCCTCCACTTT. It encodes CASSQVGGRNNSPLHF.